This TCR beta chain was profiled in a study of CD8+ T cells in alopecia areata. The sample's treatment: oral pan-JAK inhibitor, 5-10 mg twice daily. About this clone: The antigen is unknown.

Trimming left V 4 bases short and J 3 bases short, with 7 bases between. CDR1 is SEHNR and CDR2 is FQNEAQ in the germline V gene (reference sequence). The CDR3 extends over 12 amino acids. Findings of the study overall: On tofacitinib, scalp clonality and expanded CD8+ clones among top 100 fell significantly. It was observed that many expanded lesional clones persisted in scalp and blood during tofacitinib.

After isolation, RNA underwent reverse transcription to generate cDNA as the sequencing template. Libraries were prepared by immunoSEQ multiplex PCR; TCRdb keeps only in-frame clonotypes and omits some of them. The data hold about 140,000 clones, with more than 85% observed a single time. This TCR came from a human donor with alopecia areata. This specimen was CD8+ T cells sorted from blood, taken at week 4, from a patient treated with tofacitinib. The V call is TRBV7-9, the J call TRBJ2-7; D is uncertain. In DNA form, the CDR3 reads TGTGCCAGCAGCTACACAGTCTACGAGCAGTACTTC. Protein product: CASSYTVYEQYF. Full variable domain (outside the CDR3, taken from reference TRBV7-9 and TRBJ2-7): DTGVSQNPRHKITKRGQNVTFRCDPISEHNRLYWYRQTLGQGPEFLTYFQNEAQLEKSRLLSDRFSAERPKGSFSTLEIQRTEQGDSAMYLCASSYTVYEQYFGPGTRLTVT.